The rows below give T cell receptor beta chains drawn from one sample of a study of blood T cell repertoires in COVID-19. Data came from immunoSEQ multiplex PCR; TCRdb stores just in-frame clones and leaves some out. The sample gives 30,000 or so clones, about 92% of which show up once; about 0.86% is in the top ten. Sequenced sample: peripheral blood. Every receptor here comes from a male donor with active COVID-19. CDR3s leave out the opening cysteine and the closing phenylalanine or tryptophan. The order of the fields is J gene, CDR3 length, V gene, CDR3 protein.

>TRBJ2-3|13|TRBV19
ASSIWTSVSDTQY
>TRBJ2-1|11|TRBV19
ASSGGPLGEQF
>TRBJ2-1|12|TRBV19
ASSPFQGSNEQF
>TRBJ1-5|12|TRBV7-9
ASSQGTGNQPQH
>TRBJ2-3|13|TRBV2
ASSPGLATTDTQY
>TRBJ1-5|11|TRBV29-1
SVQHGERQPQH
>TRBJ1-1|12|TRBV18
ASSPTTKISEAF
>TRBJ1-6|12|TRBV7-3
ASSAGTVNSPLH
>TRBJ2-7|15|TRBV7-2
ASTDPPGTGTSYEQY
>TRBJ1-4|11|TRBV27
ASRRQGNEKLF
>TRBJ2-5|14|TRBV19
ASTPSGGNRGETQY
>TRBJ1-1|12|TRBV7-9
ASSPRGLNTEAF
>TRBJ1-1|10|TRBV18
ASSAVNTEAF
>TRBJ2-7|13|TRBV6-2/TRBV6-3
ASSPLGTGNYEQY
>TRBJ1-2|10|TRBV7-9
ASSPSQGGYT
>TRBJ1-2|10|TRBV6-5
ASSYANYGYT